This T cell receptor beta chain came from a study of T-cell memory formation after mild COVID-19. TCRdb re-called the 5' RACE reads through MiXCR, storing one row per CDR3 protein. This table holds around 200,000 distinct CDR3 sequences, 20% to 25% found once. Study observations and caveats: Prior to infection, memory already included some responding clones, suggesting cross-reactive memory joined.

The CDR3 is 14 amino acids. Trimming removed 1 base from V and 6 bases from J, with 10 bases in between. CDR1 is SGHDN, CDR2 FVKESK, per germline. This clonotype was seen only a few times. The antigen remains unidentified. The origin of this receptor is an adult woman who had mild COVID-19 (a few samples of this study predate the infection). Cell type and time point are not known. The source material was PBMCs or a T cell subset sorted from them (not recorded which). V usage is TRBV14 and J usage is TRBJ2-1; D is uncertain. In nucleotides, the CDR3 is TGTGCCAGCAGCCAAGCTGGGTGGGCCAATGAGCAGTTCTTC. This translates into CASSQAGWANEQFF.